Each of the 20 T cell receptor beta chains below was sequenced from the same sample in a study of blood T cell repertoires in COVID-19. TCRdb's table, derived via immunoSEQ multiplex PCR, lists solely in-frame clones and lacks some. This table has 140,000 or so clones, roughly nine tenths appearing once. The sample consisted of peripheral blood. All receptors derive from a human donor with COVID-19, enrolled during active disease. The donor label of this sample is uncertain.

This clone is a singleton in its sample. This sequence joins TRBV28 and TRBJ1-2; D is ambiguous. The germline V and J ends were trimmed by 6 bases and 8 bases, with 13 bases remaining between them. The CDR3 spans 12 residues. Looked up from germline, CDR1 is MDHEN and CDR2 is SYDVKM. In nucleotides, the CDR3 is TGTGCCAGCAGAGCTGGTCGAGTGGGCTACACCTTC. Its protein is CASRAGRVGYTF.

The J gene is TRBJ2-1, the V gene TRBV5-4, with D possibly matching TRBD2 (5 bases). Germline V lookup: CDR1 SGHNT, CDR2 YYREEE (reference sequence). This CDR3 comprises 14 residues. The V end was cut by 7 bases, the J end by 0 bases, with 11 bases between. The CDR3: CASRGYDSYNEQFF. For the CDR3, the DNA is TGTGCCAGCCGGGGTTATGACTCCTACAATGAGCAGTTCTTC.

V is TRBV13 and J is TRBJ2-1; the match to TRBD2 covers 9 bases. Germline V gene sequence: CDR1 PRHDT, CDR2 FYEKMQ (reference sequence). This CDR3 region has 17 residues. Trimming took 5 bases from V and 6 from J; bases not matched to a gene: 14. DNA for the CDR3: TGTGCCAGCAGCCACCCGAAGGGACTAGCTCTTTCCAATGAGCAGTTCTTC. Protein sequence: CASSHPKGLALSNEQFF. Based on the CDR3 plus reference TRBV13 and TRBJ2-1, the full variable domain is AAGVIQSPRHLIKEKRETATLKCYPIPRHDTVYWYQQGPGQDPQFLISFYEKMQSDKGSIPDRFSAQQFSDYHSELNMSSLELGDSALYFCASSHPKGLALSNEQFFGPGTRLTVL.

Only one count was recorded for this clone. The V and J genes are TRBV6-6 and TRBJ1-5; D gene uncertain. V lost 2 bases, J lost 5 bases, and 10 bases lay in between. This CDR3 region has 14 residues. Germline loops: CDR1 MNHNY, CDR2 SVGAGI (reference sequence). The CDR3 DNA is TGTGCCAGCAGTTACACCCCCCGGGATCAGCCCCAGCATTTT. It yields the protein CASSYTPRDQPQHF.

This chain links TRBV18 with TRBJ2-1; 9 nucleotides line up with TRBD1. The trim removed 2 bases at V and 4 bases at J, leaving 6 bases unmatched. The CDR3 contains 16 residues. Germline V gene data show CDR1 as KGHSH and CDR2 as LQKENI. The CDR3 DNA follows: TGTGCCAGCTCACCATTCGGGACAGGGTCGTACAATGAGCAGTTCTTC. Amino acid sequence: CASSPFGTGSYNEQFF.

The chain couples TRBV11-1 to TRBJ2-7; 7 bases are shared with TRBD2. From germline, CDR1 is SGHAT and CDR2 FQDESV (reference sequence). This CDR3 spans 14 amino acids. Trimming removed 5 bases from V and 3 bases from J; junction bases left unmatched: 7. CDR3 loop: CASSIGTTVYEQYF. The CDR3 nucleotides read TGTGCCAGCAGCATCGGGACTACTGTCTACGAGCAGTACTTC.

The chain links TRBV5-6 to TRBJ1-6; 8 nucleotides match TRBD1. Germline trimming cut 1 base from V and 8 bases from J; bases unmatched to any gene: 2. This CDR3 is 14 amino acids long. Germline CDR1 SGHDT, CDR2 YYEEEE. CDR3 amino acids: CASSLYRGDSPLHF. The DNA for the CDR3 is TGTGCCAGCAGCTTGTACAGGGGGGATTCACCCCTCCACTTT.

CDR3 coding DNA: TGTGCCAGCAGTGGGACACTGCCGGAGTCGCCCCAGCATTTT. Translation: CASSGTLPESPQHF. The chain uses TRBV2 and TRBJ1-5; possible D gene TRBD1, 5 bases. Germline V gene sequence: CDR1 SNHLY, CDR2 FYNNEI. V was trimmed by 4 bases and J by 9 bases, leaving 16 bases between them. This CDR3 is 14 amino acids long.

The J gene is TRBJ2-7, the V gene TRBV7-8, with D perhaps matching TRBD2 (5 bases). CDR3 length: 14 residues. V was shortened by 3 bases and J by 6 bases, with 15 bases between the two germline ends. Germline CDR1 SGHVS, CDR2 FQNEAQ. The CDR3 spells CASSFKGRGGEQYF. As DNA, the CDR3 is TGTGCCAGCAGCTTTAAGGGCAGAGGAGGCGAGCAGTACTTC.

V usage is TRBV6-2 or TRBV6-3 and J usage is TRBJ1-2, with TRBD1 matching 8 bases. There are 14 residues in the CDR3. The junction had 8 bases not matched to a gene; V was cut back by 6 bases and J by 5 bases. CDR1 and CDR2 (germline): MNHEY, SVGEGT. CDR3 sequence reads: CASSPRTGLYGYTF. Written as DNA, the CDR3 is TGTGCCAGCAGCCCAAGGACAGGGCTATATGGCTACACCTTC.

This chain joins TRBV13 and TRBJ1-4; D perhaps matches TRBD1 (5 bases). Germline V gives CDR1 PRHDT, CDR2 FYEKMQ (reference sequence). Trimming pared 3 bases from V and 8 bases from J, leaving 19 bases between. The CDR3 covers 16 residues. The CDR3 spells CASSLGGGVMREKLFF. Written as DNA, the CDR3 is TGTGCCAGCAGCTTGGGCGGGGGAGTAATGAGGGAAAAACTGTTTTTT. Full variable domain (outside the CDR3, taken from reference TRBV13 and TRBJ1-4): AAGVIQSPRHLIKEKRETATLKCYPIPRHDTVYWYQQGPGQDPQFLISFYEKMQSDKGSIPDRFSAQQFSDYHSELNMSSLELGDSALYFCASSLGGGVMREKLFFGSGTQLSVL.

J is TRBJ1-2 and V is TRBV19; perhaps TRBD1 as D (6 bases). With 5 bases removed from V and 6 bases from J, the gap between germline ends came to 13 bases. Looked up from germline, CDR1 is LNHDA and CDR2 is SQIVND (reference sequence). The CDR3 covers 13 residues. The CDR3 region has the DNA TGTGCCAGTAGTCCTTCACCAGGGGATGGCTACACCTTC. This codes for CASSPSPGDGYTF.

This chain connects TRBV18 to TRBJ1-4; TRBD1 matches 7 bases. This CDR3 contains 16 residues. Trimming at V came to 3 bases and at J to 9 bases, leaving 13 bases not matched to a gene. CDR1 and CDR2 from the germline V gene are KGHSH and LQKENI. In DNA, the CDR3 is TGTGCCAGCTCACCGACAGGGAACTTGGGGAATCAAAAACTGTTTTTT. Encoded protein: CASSPTGNLGNQKLFF. Together with reference TRBV18 and TRBJ1-4, the CDR3 gives the full variable domain: NAGVMQNPRHLVRRRGQEARLRCSPMKGHSHVYWYRQLPEEGLKFMVYLQKENIIDESGMPKERFSAEFPKEGPSILRIQQVVRGDSAAYFCASSPTGNLGNQKLFFGSGTQLSVL.

J is TRBJ1-1 and V is TRBV2, with unresolved D. CDR1 and CDR2 (germline): SNHLY, FYNNEI. V was pared by 4 bases and J by 1 base, with 10 bases between. The CDR3 loop spans 14 amino acids. The CDR3 sequence: CASSGGVGNTEAFF. The CDR3 DNA is TGTGCCAGCAGTGGGGGAGTGGGGAACACTGAAGCTTTCTTT.

V gene TRBV6-5 combines with J gene TRBJ2-4; a weak D match, TRBD1 (6 bases). V was trimmed by 7 bases and J by 2 bases, leaving 15 bases between them. This CDR3 contains 15 residues. CDR1 MNHEY and CDR2 SVGAGI come from the germline V gene. The CDR3, as DNA: TGTGCCAGCAAAGGGACACCTTCCTCCAAAAACATTCAGTACTTC. Its translation: CASKGTPSSKNIQYF.

CDR3: CASREDGSRNEQYF. The CDR3 nucleotides are TGTGCCAGCAGGGAGGACGGGTCCCGAAACGAGCAGTACTTC. J is TRBJ2-7 and V is TRBV28; possibly TRBD2 for D (5 bases). The CDR3 loop spans 14 amino acids. Trimming stripped 6 bases from V and 5 bases from J, with 17 bases between. Germline V gives CDR1 MDHEN, CDR2 SYDVKM.

The rearrangement links TRBV7-2 to TRBJ2-5; a possible D gene is TRBD1 (5 bases). The CDR3 length is 15 residues. CDR1 and CDR2 from the germline V gene are SGHTA and FQGNSA. Trimming shortened V by 3 bases and J by 3 bases, and 14 bases separated the two germline ends. The CDR3 DNA reads TGTGCCAGCAGCTTTTTAGGGGATTTTAAAGAGACCCAGTACTTC. Amino acids: CASSFLGDFKETQYF.

This chain joins TRBV15 and TRBJ2-5, with 9 positions matching TRBD1. CDR3 length equals 15 residues. Trimming at V came to 5 bases and at J to 2 bases, leaving 6 bases not matched to a gene. Germline values: CDR1 LNHNV, CDR2 YYDKDF (reference sequence). CDR3 sequence reads: CATSFLTGGQETQYF. The CDR3 bases are TGTGCCACCAGCTTTTTGACAGGGGGGCAAGAGACCCAGTACTTC.

J is TRBJ2-2 and V is TRBV19, with D perhaps matching TRBD1 (5 bases). The CDR3 contains 15 residues. Germline V gives CDR1 LNHDA, CDR2 SQIVND (reference sequence). The V gene lost 7 bases and the J gene lost 0 bases, with 12 bases spanning the gap. In DNA, the CDR3 is TGTGCCAGTACCCTCGGACACGCGAACACCGGGGAGCTGTTTTTT. Translated, it gives CASTLGHANTGELFF.

As to this clone: The identical CDR3 is also encoded by other nucleotide sequences in the sample. The chain links TRBV18 to TRBJ1-1, with D uncertain. Trimming cost V 1 base and J 3 bases, with 6 bases left between them. This CDR3 has 13 amino acids. The germline CDR1 and CDR2 sequences are KGHSH and LQKENI. CDR3 amino acids: CASSPRRDTEAFF. For the CDR3, the DNA is TGTGCCAGCTCACCACGTCGGGACACTGAAGCTTTCTTT.